This T cell receptor beta chain came from a study of cytomegalovirus exposure and HLA in healthy donors. Study as a whole: Findings of an earlier analysis included around 120 million unique TCR beta sequences from roughly 200 million T cells. There were about 85 million unique TCRs (from HLA-typed donors) in an early data release.

PCR used 60 Vbeta primers and 13 Jbeta primers. TCRdb's copy holds only in-frame clones and misses some; the assay was immunoSEQ multiplex PCR. This sample yields about 200,000 clones, of which about 82% are seen a single time; about 3% belongs to the top ten. CDR1 and CDR2 from the germline V gene are MNHNS and SASEGT. Trimming left V 7 bases short and J 0 bases short, with 11 bases between. This CDR3 comprises 14 residues. The clonotype was recovered from a young man in good health and CMV-seronegative. Sequencing was done on a sample of PBMCs. The chain joins TRBV6-1 to TRBJ2-3; a possible D gene is TRBD1 (5 bases). CDR3 nucleotides: TGTGCCAGCAAGAACAGGTTTAGCACAGATACGCAGTATTTT. This gives the protein CASKNRFSTDTQYF.